This T cell receptor beta chain was identified in a study of cytomegalovirus exposure and HLA in healthy donors. Points on this clone: The antigen remains unidentified.

The study, taken as a whole, reports: In a later analysis, TCR beta V- and J-gene trimming showed a link to a missense DCLRE1C variant. Reported results showed that the classifier diagnosed cytomegalovirus status with high specificity and sensitivity.

A multiplex PCR was run with 60 Vbeta primers and 13 Jbeta primers. Using immunoSEQ multiplex PCR, the repertoire was profiled, and TCRdb retains in-frame clones only, with some absent. This sample's table reports roughly 200,000 clones. Healthy donors of bone marrow made up the group. CDR1 and CDR2 (germline): SGHRS, YFSETQ. V was trimmed by 4 bases and J by 6 bases, leaving 15 bases between them. The CDR3 runs 14 residues. The sequenced sample consisted of PBMCs. This sequence was found in a man aged 30 to 39 in good health and CMV-seronegative. The rearrangement links TRBV5-1 to TRBJ2-3; D is perhaps TRBD2 (6 bases). CDR3 sequence: CASSGGEFIDTQYF. The CDR3 bases are TGCGCCAGCAGCGGAGGGGAGTTTATTGATACGCAGTATTTT.